Presented here are 10 T cell receptor beta chains from one specimen sequenced in a study of siplizumab effects on memory and regulatory T cells. The method was immunoSEQ multiplex PCR; TCRdb's version includes in-frame clones alone and lacks a portion of them. Here the sample spans approximately 8,600 clones, 55% to 75% being singletons. What was sequenced was effector memory CD8+ T cells sorted from blood. Stated subset: unstimulated CD8+ effector memory T cells. These TCRs come from a human donor in good health.

The chain links TRBV13 to TRBJ2-7, with D perhaps TRBD2 (7 bases). The CDR3 is 13 amino acids. Per germline, CDR1 PRHDT and CDR2 FYEKMQ (reference sequence). Deletions cut 10 bases from V and 5 bases from J, with 18 bases between. CDR3 bases: TGTGCCACCTCGAGAGGGAGGGGGAACGAGCAGTACTTC. This translates into CATSRGRGNEQYF.

Details on this clone: Because it lacks the conserved phenylalanine or tryptophan at the end, this CDR3 is likely a read error. No DNA is shown, since the ends of the CDR3 on it are uncertain; the CDR3 is the one TCRdb lists. The V and J genes are TRBV7-8 and TRBJ2-7; TRBD2 reflects the table's D call only, with no check against the DNA. Both ends counted, the CDR3 spans 11 residues. Germline loops: CDR1 SGHVS, CDR2 FQNEAQ. CDR3 amino acids: CASSGGAESYY.

CDR3 region: CASSSGQGDTDTQYF. CDR3 nucleotide sequence: TGTGCCAGCAGTTCCGGACAGGGGGACACGGATACGCAGTATTTT. The chain recombines TRBV6-5 with TRBJ2-3; TRBD1 agrees at 10 bases. Germline V gene data show CDR1 as MNHEY and CDR2 as SVGAGI. This CDR3 contains 15 residues. The V and J ends lost 4 bases and 6 bases, in that order; junction bases with no gene match: 7.

The chain uses TRBV7-9 and TRBJ1-2, with TRBD1 matching 7 bases. This CDR3 has 15 residues. With V trimmed by 6 bases and J by 4 bases, 11 bases remained unmatched. The germline gives CDR1 SEHNR, CDR2 FQNEAQ (reference sequence). CDR3 sequence (DNA): TGTGCCAGCAGTGAAGCGGAGACAGGGCCCTATGGCTACACCTTC. This translates into CASSEAETGPYGYTF. Full variable domain (remainder filled in from reference TRBV7-9 and TRBJ1-2): DTGVSQNPRHKITKRGQNVTFRCDPISEHNRLYWYRQTLGQGPEFLTYFQNEAQLEKSRLLSDRFSAERPKGSFSTLEIQRTEQGDSAMYLCASSEAETGPYGYTFGSGTRLTVV.

By frequency in the sample, this clone is medium-sized. The CDR3 region is CASHDRREAGELFF. The DNA of the CDR3 is TGTGCCAGCCACGACAGGCGTGAAGCCGGGGAGCTGTTTTTT. This chain connects TRBV6-1 to TRBJ2-2; tentatively, D is TRBD1 (6 bases). Looked up from germline, CDR1 is MNHNS and CDR2 is SASEGT. The germline V and J ends were trimmed by 8 bases and 6 bases, with 16 bases remaining between them. The CDR3 contains 14 residues.

The chain uses TRBV6-9 and TRBJ2-2; D may be TRBD1 (5 bases). Trimming left V 2 bases short and J 1 base short, with 8 bases between. Looked up from germline, CDR1 is MNHGY and CDR2 is SVAAGI. CDR3 length equals 15 residues. This CDR3 is CASSYEGQNTGELFF. The CDR3 nucleotides read TGTGCCAGCAGTTATGAAGGACAGAACACCGGGGAGCTGTTTTTT.

The gene calls are TRBV2 and TRBJ1-5; D is undetermined. Germline lookup yields CDR1 SNHLY and CDR2 FYNNEI. V shed 7 bases and J shed 0 bases, with 7 bases lying between them. The CDR3 sequence is 13 residues long. The CDR3 DNA sequence: TGTGCCAGCAAACAATATAGCAATCAGCCCCAGCATTTT. Amino acid sequence: CASKQYSNQPQHF. Complete variable domain (other parts from reference TRBV2 and TRBJ1-5): EPEVTQTPSHQVTQMGQEVILRCVPISNHLYFYWYRQILGQKVEFLVSFYNNEISEKSEIFDDQFSVERPDGSNFTLKIRSTKLEDSAMYFCASKQYSNQPQHFGDGTRLSIL.

The rearrangement joins TRBV6-1 to TRBJ2-1; TRBD2 agrees at 10 bases. Germline V gene data show CDR1 as MNHNS and CDR2 as SASEGT. Trimming took 4 bases from V and 0 from J; bases not matched to a gene: 0. This CDR3 is 15 amino acids long. The CDR3 spells CASSVAGGSYNEQFF. The CDR3 nucleotides read TGTGCCAGCAGTGTAGCGGGAGGCTCCTACAATGAGCAGTTCTTC.

J is TRBJ2-1 and V is TRBV5-6; D may correspond to TRBD1 or TRBD2 (5 bases each). Germline V lookup: CDR1 SGHDT, CDR2 YYEEEE. The CDR3 consists of 13 residues. V was trimmed by 1 base and J by 12 bases, leaving 14 bases between them. The CDR3 DNA is TGTGCCAGCAGCTTGTGGCAGGGACGAACGCAGTTCTTC. It specifies CASSLWQGRTQFF. The full variable domain, with the rest looked up from reference TRBV5-6 and TRBJ2-1, is DAGVTQSPTHLIKTRGQQVTLRCSPKSGHDTVSWYQQALGQGPQFIFQYYEEEERQRGNFPDRFSGHQFPNYSSELNVNALLLGDSALYLCASSLWQGRTQFFGPGTRLTVL.

J is TRBJ1-1 and V is TRBV25-1; D unclear. V was shortened by 2 bases and J by 10 bases, with 20 bases between the two germline ends. CDR3 size: 15 residues. Germline V gene lookup returns CDR1 MGHDK and CDR2 SYGVNS. CDR3 in DNA: TGTGCCAGCAGTGAACCCGGTACGGTACTTGCTCGAGCTTTCTTT. Its protein is CASSEPGTVLARAFF.